Presented here are 32 T cell receptor beta chains from one specimen sequenced in a study of T cell repertoires in cytomegalovirus infection. TCRdb called the reads again in MiXCR, with one record for every CDR3 protein. In the table there are 500,000 to 600,000 distinct CDR3 sequences, 16% of which are singletons. Material: CD8+ T cells from PBMCs. The source is a human donor in good health (CMV status not recorded). Some clones in this sample may be carry-over from other donors' samples.

The chain uses TRBV11-2 and TRBJ2-7; weak D call: TRBD2 (5 bases). V was cut by 0 bases and J by 4 bases, with 13 bases left in between. CDR1 is SGHAT, CDR2 FQNNGV, per germline. The CDR3 has 15 amino acids. CDR3 nucleotide sequence: TGTGCCAGCAGCTTAGAGAGGGATAGGAAGTACGAGCAGTACTTC. Translated: CASSLERDRKYEQYF.

This clonotype was counted ten times or more. The rearrangement joins TRBV5-5 to TRBJ1-4; possible D gene TRBD1, 5 bases. The CDR3 covers 15 residues. With 4 bases removed from V and 5 bases from J, the gap between germline ends came to 15 bases. Germline V gives CDR1 SGHKS, CDR2 YYEKEE (reference sequence). Here the CDR3 reads CASSKKGAGNEKLFF. The CDR3 DNA reads as TGTGCCAGCAGCAAGAAAGGGGCTGGGAATGAAAAACTGTTTTTT.

In its sample, this clonotype was seen a few times. V usage is TRBV10-2 and J usage is TRBJ1-1, with D perhaps TRBD1 (5 bases). V lost 1 base, J lost 6 bases, and 15 bases lay in between. The CDR3 sequence is 15 residues long. Germline CDR1 and CDR2: WSHSY and SAAADI. The CDR3 nucleotides are TGCGCCAGCAGTGAGTACGCGGGGGTCGCGTCTGAAGCTTTCTTT. It codes for CASSEYAGVASEAFF.

The chain uses TRBV5-4 and TRBJ2-1; 9 bases map to TRBD2. The CDR3 runs to 15 residues. Germline trimming cut 3 bases from V and 8 bases from J; bases unmatched to any gene: 9. CDR1 is SGHNT and CDR2 is YYREEE in the germline V gene (reference sequence). CDR3: CASSSLDLAGDEQFF. In nucleotides, the CDR3 is TGTGCCAGCAGCTCCCTGGACTTAGCGGGGGATGAGCAGTTCTTC.

This clonotype turned up a few times. The V and J genes are TRBV27 and TRBJ1-1, with a possible D match to TRBD1 (5 bases). Germline V CDR1 and CDR2: MNHEY, SMNVEV (reference sequence). V lost 2 bases, J lost 3 bases, and 10 bases lay in between. This CDR3 spans 14 amino acids. The CDR3 here is CASSLMGGYTEAFF. The CDR3 nucleotides read TGTGCCAGCAGTTTAATGGGGGGATACACTGAAGCTTTCTTT.

The CDR3 protein is CASSHRGPGNTIYF. The CDR3 nucleotides are TGTGCCAGCAGCCACAGGGGGCCCGGAAACACCATATATTTT. The chain joins TRBV27 to TRBJ1-3; the match to TRBD1 covers 9 bases. The CDR3 runs to 14 residues. Trimming cost V 6 bases and J 4 bases; bases outside gene matches: 4. Germline V gives CDR1 MNHEY, CDR2 SMNVEV (reference sequence).

The chain joins TRBV20-1 to TRBJ2-7; TRBD2 matches at 7 bases. With V trimmed by 1 base and J by 0 bases, 6 bases remained unmatched. Germline V lookup: CDR1 DFQATT, CDR2 SNEGSKA (reference sequence). The CDR3 runs 15 residues. The CDR3 nucleotides are TGCAGTGCTAGAGCAGCTAGCGGACTCTCCTACGAGCAGTACTTC. Its protein product is CSARAASGLSYEQYF.

In its sample, this clonotype was seen a few times. This rearrangement joins TRBV12-3 or TRBV12-4 to TRBJ2-5; no firm D call. V shed 9 bases and J shed 2 bases, with 13 bases lying between them. The CDR3 contains 13 residues. The CDR3 here is CASGWASQETQYF. CDR3 coding DNA: TGTGCCAGTGGATGGGCTTCTCAAGAGACCCAGTACTTC.

The CDR3 reads CASSLPGGPLHF. The CDR3 region has the DNA TGTGCCAGCAGCCTTCCGGGGGGACCCCTCCACTTT. This rearrangement joins TRBV6-4 to TRBJ1-6, with D possibly being TRBD1 (5 bases). This CDR3 comprises 12 residues. V was pared by 6 bases and J by 12 bases, with 12 bases between. The germline V gene encodes CDR1 MRHNA and CDR2 SNTAGT.

This clonotype occurred a few times. The rearrangement uses TRBV6-2 or TRBV6-3 and TRBJ1-2; D is possibly TRBD1 (5 bases). The CDR3 sequence is 12 residues long. Germline loops: CDR1 MNHEY, CDR2 SVGEGT. V lost 5 bases and J 3 bases, leaving 7 bases between the germline ends. The CDR3 loop reads CASSPGYYGYTF. In DNA form, the CDR3 reads TGTGCCAGCAGTCCAGGGTACTATGGCTACACCTTC.

Remarks on this clonotype: This may be a read error, as it is one base from a much larger clone. The chain combines TRBV27 with TRBJ2-3, with 8 bases aligning to TRBD1. The length of the CDR3 is 17 residues. The V gene's germline CDR1 is MNHEY and CDR2 SMNVEV (reference sequence). This CDR3 reads CASSSLKTGARTETQYF. CDR3 in DNA: TGTGCCAGCAGTTCCCTTAAGACAGGGGCCCGCACAGAGACGCAGTATTTT.

The gene calls are TRBV5-4 and TRBJ2-1; no definite D call. CDR1 and CDR2 from the germline V gene are SGHNT and YYREEE (reference sequence). Trimming left V 0 bases short and J 7 bases short, with 5 bases between. The CDR3 covers 12 residues. The CDR3 reads CASSLEANEQFF. The CDR3 DNA follows: TGTGCCAGCAGCTTGGAGGCTAATGAGCAGTTCTTC.

This clonotype was counted many times. The chain couples TRBV7-3 to TRBJ2-1; 7 bases line up with TRBD1. The J segment lost 4 bases and the V segment lost 2 bases, leaving 2 bases of the junction unmatched. CDR1 is SGHTA, CDR2 FQGTGA, per germline. The CDR3 totals 14 residues. CDR3 sequence (DNA): TGTGCCAGCAGCTTAGAGGGACAGTACAATGAGCAGTTCTTC. Its translation: CASSLEGQYNEQFF.

Many counts were recorded for this clonotype. The V call is TRBV7-2, the J call TRBJ2-3; 7 bases match TRBD2. Germline V lookup: CDR1 SGHTA, CDR2 FQGNSA. CDR3 length equals 15 residues. V dropped 1 base and J dropped 10; count of bases not matched to a gene: 11. Written as DNA, the CDR3 is TGTGCCAGCAGCTTAGAAGGCCTCTCGGCGGGGGCGCAGTATTTT. This gives the protein CASSLEGLSAGAQYF.

This clonotype showed up many times. The rearrangement uses TRBV15 and TRBJ2-2; TRBD2 matches 7 bases. The CDR3 is 12 residues long. The germline gives CDR1 LNHNV, CDR2 YYDKDF (reference sequence). CDR3 bases: TGTGCAGCGGGAATGAACACCGGGGAGCTGTTTTTT. Its protein product is CAAGMNTGELFF.

In DNA form, the CDR3 reads TGCAGTGCCACCTCCGGGACAGGACACTACGAGCAGTACTTC. Translating gives CSATSGTGHYEQYF. The V and J genes are TRBV20-1 and TRBJ2-7, with 8 bases matching TRBD1. With V trimmed by 6 bases and J by 3 bases, 10 bases remained unmatched. Germline V gene data show CDR1 as DFQATT and CDR2 as SNEGSKA (reference sequence). There are 14 residues in the CDR3.

This clonotype was counted only a few times. J is TRBJ2-7 and V is TRBV5-1, with 9 bases fitting TRBD1. Germline trimming cut 0 bases from V and 0 bases from J; bases unmatched to any gene: 1. Germline V gene lookup returns CDR1 SGHRS and CDR2 YFSETQ. The CDR3 is made up of 15 amino acids. CDR3 in amino acids: CASSLGQGVSYEQYF. The CDR3 coding sequence is TGCGCCAGCAGCTTGGGACAGGGGGTCTCCTACGAGCAGTACTTC.

This clonotype was observed a handful of times. The chain couples TRBV7-3 to TRBJ2-2; possibly TRBD1 or TRBD2 for D (5 bases each). Looked up from germline, CDR1 is SGHTA and CDR2 is FQGTGA. Deletions cut 6 bases from V and 4 bases from J, with 12 bases between. The CDR3 loop spans 14 amino acids. The CDR3 coding sequence is TGTGCCAGCAGGTGGGACGAACTCACCGGGGAGCTGTTTTTT. Its protein product is CASRWDELTGELFF.

The table lists this clonotype with many counts. The chain links TRBV23-1 to TRBJ2-5; TRBD2 matches at 10 bases. TRBV23-1 is an open reading frame whose function is uncertain. The junction had 7 bases not matched to a gene; V was cut back by 3 bases and J by 0 bases. The length of the CDR3 is 17 residues. The DNA for the CDR3 is TGCGCCAGCAGTCACCCTCGGACTAGCGGACACCAAGAGACCCAGTACTTC. Its translation is CASSHPRTSGHQETQYF.

The genes are TRBV7-2 and TRBJ1-3; the match to TRBD1 covers 9 bases. CDR3 length equals 17 residues. Germline assignment: CDR1 SGHTA and CDR2 FQGNSA. The V gene end was trimmed by 1 base and the J gene end by 4 bases; junction bases not matched to a gene: 8. The CDR3 loop reads CASSLGGTGLLGNTIYF. The DNA of the CDR3 is TGTGCCAGCAGCTTAGGAGGGACAGGGCTTTTAGGAAACACCATATATTTT.

This clonotype was counted many times. J is TRBJ2-1 and V is TRBV6-5, with 9 bases that match TRBD1. Germline loops: CDR1 MNHEY, CDR2 SVGAGI. With V trimmed by 0 bases and J by 7 bases, 13 bases remained unmatched. The CDR3 contains 18 residues. In DNA form, the CDR3 reads TGTGCCAGCAGTTACTCTATCTTAATGGGGACAGGGAGGAATGAGCAGTTCTTC. Residues: CASSYSILMGTGRNEQFF.

The chain carries TRBV9 and TRBJ1-1, with D unclear. The germline V gene encodes CDR1 SGDLS and CDR2 YYNGEE. V lost 3 bases and J 4 bases, leaving 13 bases between the germline ends. The CDR3 runs 14 residues. CDR3 coding DNA: TGTGCCAGCAGCGGTGGCTCGGCAGGCACTGAAGCTTTCTTT. This gives the protein CASSGGSAGTEAFF.

This clonotype was counted many times. The V and J genes are TRBV11-2 and TRBJ2-1; no clear D gene. Deletions cut 1 base from V and 8 bases from J, with 6 bases between. In germline, CDR1 is SGHAT, CDR2 FQNNGV. CDR3 length: 12 amino acids. The CDR3 loop is CASSLVWDEQFF. Written as DNA, the CDR3 is TGTGCCAGCAGCTTAGTTTGGGATGAGCAGTTCTTC.

A few counts support this clonotype. The rearrangement uses TRBV29-1 and TRBJ1-1, with D tentatively TRBD1 (6 bases). CDR3 length: 14 residues. Trimming pared 5 bases from V and 5 bases from J, leaving 18 bases between. The germline CDR1 and CDR2 sequences are SQVTM and ANQGSEA. CDR3 protein: CSVPKSGGRTEAFF. For the CDR3, the DNA is TGCAGCGTTCCCAAATCCGGGGGCAGGACTGAAGCTTTCTTT.

Only a few counts were recorded for this clonotype. The gene calls are TRBV3-1 and TRBJ2-5, with a possible D match to TRBD2 (6 bases). The V and J ends lost 3 bases and 2 bases respectively, with 10 bases between them. CDR3 size: 14 residues. Germline-derived CDR1 and CDR2 are LGHDT and YNNKEL (reference sequence). The CDR3 loop is CASSHAGSQETQYF. CDR3 nucleotide sequence: TGTGCCAGCAGCCATGCGGGGAGTCAAGAGACCCAGTACTTC.

This clonotype was picked up many times. V gene TRBV28 combines with J gene TRBJ2-5, with D unclear. There are 15 residues in the CDR3. The V end was cut by 7 bases, the J end by 2 bases, with 17 bases between. Germline lookup yields CDR1 MDHEN and CDR2 SYDVKM. The CDR3 coding sequence is TGTGCCAGCACCCAGCAAGTGGCGGCACAAGAGACCCAGTACTTC. It encodes CASTQQVAAQETQYF. Combining the CDR3 with reference TRBV28 and TRBJ2-5 gives the whole variable domain DVKVTQSSRYLVKRTGEKVFLECVQDMDHENMFWYRQDPGLGLRLIYFSYDVKMKEKGDIPEGYSVSREKKERFSLILESASTNQTSMYLCASTQQVAAQETQYFGPGTRLLVL.

The chain employs TRBV28 and TRBJ1-5; 9 nucleotides align to TRBD1. The CDR3 is made up of 21 amino acids. Germline CDR1 MDHEN, CDR2 SYDVKM. The V gene end was trimmed by 5 bases and the J gene end by 0 bases; junction bases not matched to a gene: 20. The CDR3 nucleotides are TGTGCCAGCAGTCCCCTGTCCCCGGGACAGGGACGGTTAGATAGCAATCAGCCCCAGCATTTT. This translates into CASSPLSPGQGRLDSNQPQHF.

The CDR3 region is CASMGLTYEQYF. CDR3 bases: TGTGCCAGCATGGGCCTAACCTACGAGCAGTACTTC. The V and J genes are TRBV5-6 and TRBJ2-7; D is unresolved. V lost 6 bases to trimming and J lost 2 bases, with 9 bases between them. Germline V CDR1 and CDR2: SGHDT, YYEEEE. The CDR3 loop spans 12 amino acids.

In its sample, this clonotype was seen many times. The chain combines TRBV7-6 with TRBJ1-3; possible D gene TRBD1, 6 bases. V gave up 4 bases and J gave up 0 bases, with 13 bases separating them. CDR3 size: 16 residues. Germline V lookup: CDR1 SGHVS, CDR2 FNYEAQ. The CDR3 spells CASSSYFRGSGNTIYF. CDR3 DNA sequence: TGTGCCAGCAGCTCTTACTTCAGGGGCTCTGGAAACACCATATATTTT.

The chain is built from TRBV6-2 or TRBV6-3 and TRBJ1-2, with D unresolved. This CDR3 spans 11 amino acids. Trimming took off 6 bases at V and 8 bases at J, with 10 bases between the two ends. Germline-derived CDR1 and CDR2 are MNHEY and SVGEGT. As DNA, the CDR3 is TGTGCCAGCAGCGTCGGGTGGGGCTACACCTTC. Translating gives CASSVGWGYTF.

The chain links TRBV7-9 to TRBJ1-5, with 10 bases identical to TRBD1. This CDR3 comprises 15 residues. The junction had 3 bases not matched to a gene; V was cut back by 5 bases and J by 2 bases. CDR1 and CDR2 from the germline V gene are SEHNR and FQNEAQ (reference sequence). The CDR3 region has the DNA TGTGCCAGCAGCCAAGGGACAGGGGGCAATCAGCCCCAGCATTTT. As protein: CASSQGTGGNQPQHF.

This clonotype was seen many times. The CDR3 DNA sequence: TGTGCCAGCAGTTTGTGGTCGCAGGTTCAAGAGACCCAGTACTTC. Encoded protein: CASSLWSQVQETQYF. This chain connects TRBV12-3 or TRBV12-4 to TRBJ2-5; D is unresolved. CDR3 length equals 15 residues. V was shortened by 3 bases and J by 2 bases, with 13 bases between the two germline ends.